The rows below give T cell receptor beta chains drawn from one sample of a study of blood T cell repertoires in COVID-19. The table came from immunoSEQ multiplex PCR; TCRdb's copy has only in-frame clones and leaves some out. There are 70,000 to 85,000 clones in the sample; around four fifths occur only once, and 39% lies in the top ten. The material sequenced was peripheral blood. These receptors came from a man older than 75 with active or convalescent COVID-19. CDR3s include the opening cysteine and the closing phenylalanine or tryptophan. Fields, in order: clone size, CDR3 length, D gene, J gene, V gene, CDR3 protein, CDR3 DNA. A D gene is named only where the DNA matches it firmly. Not every row has a clone size; where given, it reads once, few, many or a size class.

-	15	TRBD2	TRBJ2-7	TRBV6-2/TRBV6-3	CASSILAGGPYEQYF	TGTGCCAGCAGTATCCTAGCGGGAGGGCCCTACGAGCAGTACTTC
-	13	TRBD1	TRBJ1-1	TRBV29-1	CSVGQGRNTEAFF	TGCAGCGTAGGACAGGGGAGGAACACTGAAGCTTTCTTT
few	14	-	TRBJ1-1	TRBV27	CASRSHRMDTEAFF	TGTGCCAGCAGGTCGCACAGAATGGACACTGAAGCTTTCTTT
-	16	TRBD2	TRBJ2-2	TRBV19	CASSRTSGGNTGELFF	TGTGCCAGTAGTCGGACTAGCGGGGGGAACACCGGGGAGCTGTTTTTT
-	17	TRBD2	TRBJ2-2	TRBV9	CASSTHLAGGATGELFF	TGTGCCAGCAGCACTCACTTAGCGGGAGGCGCCACCGGGGAGCTGTTTTTT
-	13	-	TRBJ1-1	TRBV5-1	CASSSQGNTEAFF	TGCGCCAGCAGCTCGCAGGGGAACACTGAAGCTTTCTTT
-	16	TRBD2	TRBJ2-1	TRBV24-1	CATGGWTSGSRDEQFF	TGTGCCACCGGGGGATGGACTAGCGGGAGCAGGGATGAGCAGTTCTTC
once	11	-	TRBJ1-2	TRBV18	CASSPALDYTF	TGTGCCAGCTCACCGGCACTAGACTACACCTTC
-	14	TRBD1	TRBJ2-5	TRBV30	CAWSVGQGRETQYF	TGTGCCTGGAGTGTAGGACAGGGTCGAGAGACCCAGTACTTC
-	10	-	TRBJ1-3	TRBV28	CASRRASLYF	TGTGCCAGCAGGCGAGCGTCTCTATATTTT
-	15	-	TRBJ2-3	TRBV13	CASSPTLGGRDTQYF	TGTGCCAGCAGCCCGACGTTAGGGGGTAGAGATACGCAGTATTTT
-	13	-	TRBJ1-5	TRBV2	CASSGQTNQPQHF	TGTGCCAGCAGTGGACAGACAAATCAGCCCCAGCATTTT
-	16	TRBD2	TRBJ2-1	TRBV7-2	CASSLLGLAVYNEQFF	TGTGCCAGCAGCTTACTTGGACTAGCGGTCTACAATGAGCAGTTCTTC
-	13	-	TRBJ2-5	TRBV7-2	CASSLRGAETQYF	TGTGCCAGCAGCTTGCGGGGAGCAGAGACCCAGTACTTC
few	13	-	TRBJ1-3	TRBV2	CASVSTGGNTIYF	TGTGCCAGCGTCTCTACAGGGGGAAACACCATATATTTT
-	15	-	TRBJ1-4	TRBV7-9	CASSSQGRKVEKLFF	TGTGCCAGCAGCTCCCAGGGGAGAAAGGTTGAAAAACTGTTTTTT
-	13	-	TRBJ1-4	TRBV7-8	CASTTELNEKLFF	TGTGCCAGCACCACAGAGCTTAATGAAAAACTGTTTTTT
-	13	TRBD1	TRBJ1-2	TRBV3-1/TRBV3-2	CASSVGQVYGYTF	TGTGCCAGCAGCGTGGGACAGGTCTATGGCTACACCTTC
-	14	-	TRBJ1-2	TRBV5-6	CASSLAVANYGYTF	TGTGCCAGCAGCTTGGCGGTAGCTAACTATGGCTACACCTTC
-	12	-	TRBJ1-4	TRBV5-4	CASSSEGRELFF	TGTGCCAGCAGCAGCGAGGGTAGGGAACTGTTTTTT
-	16	TRBD1	TRBJ2-2	TRBV7-2	CASSADRGRLTGELFF	TGTGCCAGCAGCGCCGACAGGGGAAGGTTGACCGGGGAGCTGTTTTTT
few	12	-	TRBJ2-7	TRBV28	CASSSSGDEQYF	TGTGCCAGCAGTTCTTCAGGGGACGAGCAGTACTTC
-	15	TRBD1	TRBJ2-7	TRBV6-6	CASSLGGTGGYEQYF	TGTGCCAGCAGCCTAGGGGGGACAGGGGGCTACGAGCAGTACTTC
-	14	-	TRBJ1-3	TRBV9	CASSVGGVGNTIYF	TGTGCCAGCAGCGTTGGGGGCGTGGGAAACACCATATATTTT
-	14	-	TRBJ2-5	TRBV4-3	CASSQAPFPRTQYF	TGCGCCAGCAGCCAGGCACCGTTCCCCCGGACCCAGTACTTC
-	14	-	TRBJ2-5	TRBV19	CASSMSEDWETQYF	TGTGCCAGTAGTATGAGTGAGGACTGGGAGACCCAGTACTTC
-	15	TRBD1	TRBJ1-3	TRBV5-1	CASSLMTGVGNTIYF	TGCGCCAGCAGCCTCATGACAGGGGTTGGAAACACCATATATTTT
-	14	-	TRBJ1-6	TRBV7-2	CASSADSNNSPLHF	TGTGCCAGCAGCGCCGACAGTAATAATTCACCCCTCCACTTT